This T cell receptor beta chain originates from a study of T-cell reconstitution after alpha-beta-depleted transplantation in children. This clonotype came up many times. The library targeted TCRbeta and was prepared with unique molecular identifiers. TCRdb itself ran the PCR reads through MiXCR, one entry per CDR3 protein. The table lists about 640,000 distinct CDR3 sequences, approximately 17% of them singletons. This clonotype was obtained from a human donor who donated a stem cell graft to a child with acute myeloid leukemia. This specimen was PBMCs from the stem cell graft donor, taken from the stem cell graft.

CDR3 nucleotides: TGCGCCAGCAGCTTGGTAGGGCGACAGGGAGGCGGCTACACCTTC. It specifies CASSLVGRQGGGYTF. V and J are TRBV5-1 and TRBJ1-2, with TRBD1 matching over 7 bases. Germline trimming cut 0 bases from V and 8 bases from J; bases unmatched to any gene: 10. Germline V lookup: CDR1 SGHRS, CDR2 YFSETQ. This CDR3 has 15 residues.